This T cell receptor beta chain was found in a study of blood T cells in healthy people across ages. Looked up from germline, CDR1 is LGHDT and CDR2 is YNNKEL (reference sequence). Trimming removed 3 bases at V and 2 bases at J, with 13 bases between. This CDR3 is built from 15 residues. Next came a second PCR, run for about 6 to 12 cycles, which used a sample-barcoded 5' primer along with a J-beta primer mix. Via MiXCR, TCRdb re-called the 5' RACE reads, giving one row per CDR3 protein. The table has about 680,000 distinct CDR3 sequences, over 45% seen once; the top ten hold roughly 31%. This TCR came from a woman aged 60-70 years in good health. The sequenced sample consisted of blood. The rearrangement uses TRBV3-1 and TRBJ2-5, with TRBD2 as a possible D gene (6 bases). The CDR3 loop reads CASSHGGRKQETQYF. The CDR3 region has the DNA TGTGCCAGCAGCCATGGGGGGAGAAAGCAAGAGACCCAGTACTTC.